This T cell receptor beta chain emerged from a study of blood T cell repertoires in COVID-19. Germline lookup yields CDR1 SGDLS and CDR2 YYNGEE. V was clipped by 0 bases and J by 1 base, with 10 bases between them. The CDR3 totals 15 residues. Sequencing was performed with immunoSEQ multiplex PCR; in TCRdb, only in-frame clones are kept and a portion is missing. Of 54,000 or so clones listed, around four fifths are singletons. The sequence derives from a woman at least 80 years old with acute or convalescent COVID-19. The sequenced material came from peripheral blood. The chain carries TRBV9 and TRBJ1-1; D may be TRBD1 (6 bases). CDR3 bases: TGTGCCAGCAGCGTAGCACCGGACAGGAACACTGAAGCTTTCTTT. It codes for CASSVAPDRNTEAFF. The full variable domain, completed using reference TRBV9 and TRBJ1-1, is DSGVTQTPKHLITATGQRVTLRCSPRSGDLSVYWYQQSLDQGLQFLIQYYNGEERAKGNILERFSAQQFPDLHSELNLSSLELGDSALYFCASSVAPDRNTEAFFGQGTRLTVV.